Below are 8 T cell receptor beta chains sequenced from a single sample in a study of somatic mutations in cytotoxic T cells in rheumatoid arthritis. TCRdb keeps only in-frame clones here, not all; method: immunoSEQ multiplex PCR. The table lists 25,000 to 35,000 clones, around 86% of them singletons, with under 9% in the top ten. The specimen was CD8+ T cells sorted from blood. These receptors originate from an adult with rheumatoid arthritis.

The chain uses TRBV11-3 and TRBJ1-1; D remains unclear. CDR3 length: 13 amino acids. V was cut by 4 bases and J by 4 bases, with 10 bases left in between. CDR1 and CDR2 (germline): SGHNT, YENEEA. CDR3 nucleotides: TGTGCCAGCAGCTCCCTGAACCTCACTGAAGCTTTCTTT. Translation: CASSSLNLTEAFF.

This sequence joins TRBV5-6 and TRBJ2-7; D not certain. Germline V gene data show CDR1 as SGHDT and CDR2 as YYEEEE. V lost 0 bases, J lost 3 bases, and 10 bases lay in between. The CDR3 consists of 14 residues. CDR3 in DNA: TGTGCCAGCAGCTTGGTAGGTCGTTTCTACGAGCAGTACTTC. It translates to CASSLVGRFYEQYF.

Judged by abundance, this clone is medium-sized. The chain carries TRBV4-2 and TRBJ1-1, with D unclear. There are 15 residues in the CDR3. V lost 0 bases and J 0 bases, leaving 8 bases between the germline ends. Germline V gives CDR1 LGHNA, CDR2 YNFKEQ. CDR3 sequence (DNA): TGTGCCAGCAGCCAAGAGTGGCAGGTGAACACTGAAGCTTTCTTT. Translation: CASSQEWQVNTEAFF.

The chain couples TRBV7-8 to TRBJ1-1; D not certain. The CDR3 has 12 residues. Germline CDR1 reads SGHVS; CDR2 reads FQNEAQ. The germline V and J ends were trimmed by 5 bases and 6 bases, with 10 bases remaining between them. CDR3 residues: CASSPGWAEAFF. In DNA, the CDR3 is TGTGCCAGCAGCCCGGGGTGGGCTGAAGCTTTCTTT.

V and J are TRBV2 and TRBJ2-6; 7 bases are shared with TRBD1. The CDR3 extends over 18 amino acids. Germline V lookup: CDR1 SNHLY, CDR2 FYNNEI. The V segment lost 2 bases and the J segment 0 bases; nucleotides outside the gene matches: 7. The CDR3 DNA is TGTGCCAGCAGTGAACTGACAGGGCTAGGCTCTGGGGCCAACGTCCTGACTTTC. It yields the protein CASSELTGLGSGANVLTF.

The chain couples TRBV9 to TRBJ2-1, with D tentatively TRBD2 (5 bases). Germline-derived CDR1 and CDR2 are SGDLS and YYNGEE. V was pared by 6 bases and J by 9 bases, with 13 bases between. The CDR3 totals 12 residues. This CDR3 is CASTSGVAEQFF. The DNA for the CDR3 is TGTGCCAGCACCTCCGGGGTGGCTGAGCAGTTCTTC.

The genes are TRBV6-5 and TRBJ2-3; 9 bases map to TRBD2. V gave up 0 bases and J gave up 5 bases; unmatched junction bases: 6. This CDR3 is 16 amino acids long. CDR1 and CDR2 from the germline V gene are MNHEY and SVGAGI. The CDR3 is CASSYSSSGGIDTQYF. The CDR3, as DNA: TGTGCCAGCAGTTACTCGTCGAGCGGGGGGATAGATACGCAGTATTTT.

This clone was observed a handful of times. The genes are TRBV4-1 and TRBJ1-5, with D maybe TRBD1 (5 bases). The CDR3 has 16 amino acids. In germline, CDR1 is MGHRA, CDR2 YSYEKL. V lost 0 bases to trimming and J lost 3 bases, with 12 bases between them. The CDR3 spells CASSQDGGNVNQPQHF. CDR3 DNA sequence: TGCGCCAGCAGCCAAGACGGGGGGAATGTCAATCAGCCCCAGCATTTT.